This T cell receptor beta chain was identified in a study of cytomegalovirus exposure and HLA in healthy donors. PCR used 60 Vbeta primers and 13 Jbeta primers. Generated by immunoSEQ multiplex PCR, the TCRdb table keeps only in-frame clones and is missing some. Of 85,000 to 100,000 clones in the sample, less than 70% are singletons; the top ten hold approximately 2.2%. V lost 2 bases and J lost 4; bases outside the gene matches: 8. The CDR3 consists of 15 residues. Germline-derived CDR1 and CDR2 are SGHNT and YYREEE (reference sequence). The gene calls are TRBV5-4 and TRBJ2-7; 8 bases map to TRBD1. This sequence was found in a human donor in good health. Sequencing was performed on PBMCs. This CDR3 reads CASSLSGTGGYEQYF. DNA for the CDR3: TGTGCCAGCAGCTTATCCGGGACAGGTGGTTACGAGCAGTACTTC.